The 20 T cell receptor beta chains given below trace back to one sample, sequenced in a study of T cells in Graves' hyperthyroidism and ophthalmopathy. It was RNA transcripts that yielded the amplified TCR beta CDR3 regions. An initial round of RT-PCR targeting the TCR CDR3 relied on the HTBI primer set. One entry per CDR3 protein, called by TCRdb with MiXCR from the multiplex PCR reads. Of roughly 740,000 distinct CDR3 sequences detected, around 17% appear once; the ten largest clones hold around 7.7%. The material sequenced was blood. These receptors were obtained from a man between 18 and 29 years old with Graves' hyperthyroidism.

This clonotype was observed a few times. The chain uses TRBV4-1 and TRBJ2-2, with D hard to call. This CDR3 contains 15 residues. V lost 4 bases, J lost 9 bases, and 18 bases lay in between. Germline lookup yields CDR1 MGHRA and CDR2 YSYEKL. The CDR3 sequence is CASSPPLRYSRELFF. The CDR3 nucleotides read TGCGCCAGCAGCCCACCACTACGGTACTCCCGGGAGCTGTTTTTT.

There are many counts of this clonotype. The V gene is TRBV3-1, the J gene TRBJ2-1; 7 bases agree with TRBD2. This CDR3 spans 17 amino acids. V lost 0 bases to trimming and J lost 1 base; unmatched junction nucleotides: 6. Germline CDR1 and CDR2: LGHDT and YNNKEL (reference sequence). The CDR3 loop is CASSQERDYRSYNEQFF. Here the CDR3 DNA reads TGTGCCAGCAGCCAAGAAAGGGACTACCGATCCTACAATGAGCAGTTCTTC.

At least ten counts were recorded for this clonotype. The V call is TRBV12-3 or TRBV12-4, the J call TRBJ2-7; TRBD1 aligns across 9 bases. The CDR3 totals 17 residues. With V trimmed by 3 bases and J by 2 bases, 11 bases remained unmatched. The CDR3 nucleotides read TGTGCCAGCAGTTTGGAGAGGGGGACAGGGCAACCCTACGAGCAGTACTTC. Translating it yields CASSLERGTGQPYEQYF.

This clonotype has ten or more counts. The chain carries TRBV20-1 and TRBJ2-7; a possible D gene is TRBD2 (6 bases). This CDR3 comprises 14 residues. Germline V gene data show CDR1 as DFQATT and CDR2 as SNEGSKA (reference sequence). V was trimmed by 6 bases and J by 2 bases, leaving 17 bases between them. DNA for the CDR3: TGCAGTGCGACCTCCGGGAGCTCAACCTACGAGCAGTACTTC. Translating gives CSATSGSSTYEQYF.

This clonotype was recorded a few times. This chain uses TRBV7-2 with TRBJ2-1; TRBD2 matches 11 bases. Losses at the gene ends were 5 bases for V and 6 bases for J; bases not matched to a gene: 6. The length of the CDR3 is 15 residues. Germline V gives CDR1 SGHTA, CDR2 FQGNSA. This chain's CDR3 is CASSELAGVANEQFF. The DNA of the CDR3 is TGTGCCAGCAGCGAACTAGCGGGAGTTGCCAATGAGCAGTTCTTC.

This clonotype appeared many times. The chain has TRBV4-1 and TRBJ1-1, with no clear D. The CDR3 covers 18 residues. Germline lookup yields CDR1 MGHRA and CDR2 YSYEKL. V gave up 1 base and J gave up 6 bases, with 24 bases separating them. CDR3: CASSQGLVRAGTTAEAFF. The CDR3 DNA is TGCGCCAGCAGCCAAGGATTGGTGAGGGCTGGTACAACGGCTGAAGCTTTCTTT.

This clonotype was counted ten times or more. This rearrangement joins TRBV2 to TRBJ2-7; no firm D call. Germline V gene lookup returns CDR1 SNHLY and CDR2 FYNNEI. Trimming removed 6 bases at V and 3 bases at J, with 6 bases between. The CDR3 loop spans 11 amino acids. The CDR3 DNA sequence: TGTGCCAGCAGGCGGAGCTACGAGCAGTACTTC. Encoded protein: CASRRSYEQYF.

The chain employs TRBV3-1 and TRBJ2-2; maybe TRBD1 (5 bases). There are 16 residues in the CDR3. From germline, CDR1 is LGHDT and CDR2 YNNKEL (reference sequence). V lost 0 bases and J lost 4, with 12 bases in between. CDR3 sequence (DNA): TGTGCCAGCAGCCAAGAGGGGCGCAGACTCACCGGGGAGCTGTTTTTT. As protein: CASSQEGRRLTGELFF.

This clonotype was recorded many times. CDR3 protein: CASSQEVAGAFTDTQYF. CDR3 DNA: TGTGCCAGCAGCCAAGAAGTAGCGGGGGCCTTCACAGATACGCAGTATTTT. This chain links TRBV3-1 with TRBJ2-3, with 9 bases identical to TRBD2. The J segment lost 2 bases and the V segment lost 0 bases, leaving 6 bases of the junction unmatched. Germline CDR1 LGHDT, CDR2 YNNKEL (reference sequence). This CDR3 spans 17 amino acids.

The rearrangement uses TRBV6-5 and TRBJ1-2, with 8 bases identical to TRBD1. The trim removed 2 bases at V and 3 bases at J, leaving 5 bases unmatched. CDR1 and CDR2 from the germline V gene are MNHEY and SVGAGI. The CDR3 has 15 amino acids. The CDR3 nucleotides read TGTGCCAGCAGTTACGGGAAGACAGGGGACTATGGCTACACCTTC. Its protein is CASSYGKTGDYGYTF.

At least ten counts were recorded for this clonotype. This chain connects TRBV2 to TRBJ2-3; D not certain. The V end was cut by 8 bases, the J end by 6 bases, with 15 bases between. Germline values: CDR1 SNHLY, CDR2 FYNNEI. The CDR3 is 13 amino acids. The DNA of the CDR3 is TGTGCCAGCGCGATCCGAGAGGTCGATACGCAGTATTTT. Translated: CASAIREVDTQYF.

This clonotype was seen a few times. The chain combines TRBV3-1 with TRBJ1-2, with D perhaps TRBD1 (6 bases). V was shortened by 4 bases and J by 4 bases, with 13 bases between the two germline ends. Per the germline V gene, CDR1 is LGHDT and CDR2 is YNNKEL (reference sequence). The CDR3 covers 14 residues. The CDR3 spells CASSRATGSYGYTF. The CDR3 bases are TGTGCCAGCAGCCGCGCAACAGGGTCCTATGGCTACACCTTC.

This clonotype is a singleton in its sample. The rearrangement links TRBV30 to TRBJ2-2; possibly TRBD2 for D (7 bases). The CDR3 is made up of 15 amino acids. Per germline, CDR1 GTSNPN and CDR2 SVGIG (reference sequence). The V end was cut by 1 base, the J end by 8 bases, with 17 bases between. The CDR3 DNA follows: TGTGCCTGGAGTGGAGTGGGAGGGGGGCTAGGGGAGCTGTTTTTT. The encoded protein is CAWSGVGGGLGELFF.

This clonotype has ten or more counts. The chain recombines TRBV28 with TRBJ1-1, with 7 bases identical to TRBD1. Germline CDR1 MDHEN, CDR2 SYDVKM. The V segment lost 6 bases and the J segment 1 base; nucleotides outside the gene matches: 14. This CDR3 has 17 residues. The CDR3 sequence is CASSSPGTAWGNTEAFF. Here the CDR3 DNA reads TGTGCCAGCAGCTCCCCGGGGACAGCATGGGGGAACACTGAAGCTTTCTTT.

The chain uses TRBV27 and TRBJ2-2; a possible D gene is TRBD2 (6 bases). Per the germline V gene, CDR1 is MNHEY and CDR2 is SMNVEV (reference sequence). This CDR3 spans 14 amino acids. Trimming stripped 3 bases from V and 6 bases from J, with 11 bases between. The CDR3 is CASSFSGLSGELFF. For the CDR3, the DNA is TGTGCCAGCAGTTTCAGCGGGCTTTCCGGGGAGCTGTTTTTT.

V and J are TRBV20-1 and TRBJ1-5; D possibly corresponds to TRBD1 (5 bases). Germline V gene data show CDR1 as DFQATT and CDR2 as SNEGSKA (reference sequence). This CDR3 region has 15 residues. The V end was cut by 3 bases, the J end by 0 bases, with 12 bases between. In nucleotides, the CDR3 is TGCAGTGCTAGTCAGAGGGGATATAGCAATCAGCCCCAGCATTTT. Translation gives CSASQRGYSNQPQHF.

This clonotype showed up just a few times. This chain uses TRBV29-1 with TRBJ1-1; D is undetermined. Germline V gene lookup returns CDR1 SQVTM and CDR2 ANQGSEA. The CDR3 runs to 13 residues. V was cut by 5 bases and J by 0 bases, with 10 bases left in between. CDR3 protein: CSVSLQLNTEAFF. The CDR3 region has the DNA TGCAGCGTTTCCTTACAGCTGAACACTGAAGCTTTCTTT.

V is TRBV7-9 and J is TRBJ2-1, with D perhaps matching TRBD1 or TRBD2 (5 bases each). Germline values: CDR1 SEHNR, CDR2 FQNEAQ (reference sequence). The V end was cut by 5 bases, the J end by 6 bases, with 17 bases between. The CDR3 consists of 15 residues. The DNA for the CDR3 is TGTGCCAGCAGCCTACCGGGACCAGAGGGCAATGAGCAGTTCTTC. It specifies CASSLPGPEGNEQFF.

This clonotype was counted at least ten times. V is TRBV6-2 or TRBV6-3 and J is TRBJ1-5; 10 positions match TRBD1. V lost 5 bases to trimming and J lost 5 bases; unmatched junction nucleotides: 12. Germline assignment: CDR1 MNHEY and CDR2 SVGEGT. The CDR3 consists of 17 residues. CDR3: CASSPGTGASEDQPQHF. As DNA, the CDR3 is TGTGCCAGCAGTCCCGGGACAGGGGCCTCCGAGGATCAGCCCCAGCATTTT.

The chain has TRBV6-2 or TRBV6-3 and TRBJ2-3; D possibly matches TRBD1 or TRBD2 (5 bases each). Germline-derived CDR1 and CDR2 are MNHEY and SVGEGT. This CDR3 is built from 15 residues. V was trimmed by 5 bases and J by 1 base, leaving 13 bases between them. The DNA for the CDR3 is TGTGCCAGCAGTGGGGGACGGCAAGGCACAGATACGCAGTATTTT. Residues: CASSGGRQGTDTQYF.